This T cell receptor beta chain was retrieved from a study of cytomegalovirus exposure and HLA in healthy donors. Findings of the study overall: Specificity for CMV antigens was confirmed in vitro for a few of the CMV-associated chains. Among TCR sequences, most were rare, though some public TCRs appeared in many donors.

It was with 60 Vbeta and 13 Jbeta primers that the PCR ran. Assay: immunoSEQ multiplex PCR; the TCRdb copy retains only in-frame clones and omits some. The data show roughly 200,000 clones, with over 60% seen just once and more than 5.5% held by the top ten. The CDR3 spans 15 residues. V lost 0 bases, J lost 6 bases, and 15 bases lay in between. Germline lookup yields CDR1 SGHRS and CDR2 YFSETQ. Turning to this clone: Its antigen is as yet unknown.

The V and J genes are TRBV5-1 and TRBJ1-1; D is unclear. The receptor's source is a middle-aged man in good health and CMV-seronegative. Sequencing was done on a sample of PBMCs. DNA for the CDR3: TGCGCCAGCAGCTTGGAGGCGGGGTCATCCGCTGAAGCTTTCTTT. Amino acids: CASSLEAGSSAEAFF.